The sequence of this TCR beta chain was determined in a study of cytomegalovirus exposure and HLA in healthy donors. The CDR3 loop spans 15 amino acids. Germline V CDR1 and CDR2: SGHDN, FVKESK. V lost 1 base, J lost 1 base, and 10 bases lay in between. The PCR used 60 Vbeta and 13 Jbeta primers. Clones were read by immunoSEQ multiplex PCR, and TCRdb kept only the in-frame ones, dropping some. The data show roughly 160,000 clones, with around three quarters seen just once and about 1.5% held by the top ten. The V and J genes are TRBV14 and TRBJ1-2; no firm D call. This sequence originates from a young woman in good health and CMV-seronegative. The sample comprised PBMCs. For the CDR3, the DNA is TGTGCCAGCAGCCAAGTCGGCGGATTTAACTATGGCTACACCTTC. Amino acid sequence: CASSQVGGFNYGYTF.